Here is one TCR beta chain with its context. Generated by immunoSEQ multiplex PCR, the TCRdb table keeps only in-frame clones and is missing some. The sample consists of more than 250,000 clones, roughly 87% of them appearing once. This entry is derived from a study of cytomegalovirus exposure and HLA in healthy donors. V was shortened by 2 bases and J by 6 bases, with 15 bases between the two germline ends. This CDR3 has 15 amino acids. Germline lookup yields CDR1 MNHEY and CDR2 SVGAGI. The chain is built from TRBV6-5 and TRBJ2-3, with D perhaps matching TRBD1 (6 bases). This sequence originates from a woman aged 30 to 39 in good health and CMV-seropositive. Sequencing input: PBMCs. The CDR3 coding sequence is TGTGCCAGCAGTTACGGTCAGGGGCGAGTTGATACGCAGTATTTT. Its translation: CASSYGQGRVDTQYF.